The 2 T cell receptor beta chains reported below all come from one sample, sequenced in a study of T cells in localized non-small cell lung cancer. TCRdb's table, derived via immunoSEQ multiplex PCR, lists solely in-frame clones and lacks some. Of tens of thousands of clones in the sample, more than 70% are singletons; the top ten hold 20% to 25%. The specimen comprised peripheral blood, sampled before any cancer treatment. The receptors originated from a woman aged 40-69 years with stage I squamous cell lung carcinoma.

The chain links TRBV5-6 to TRBJ1-1, with no clear D. This CDR3 spans 16 amino acids. The V gene's germline CDR1 is SGHDT and CDR2 YYEEEE. V lost 6 bases and J lost 4, with 22 bases in between. The CDR3 DNA sequence: TGTGCCAGCACCCCGGGAGCGGGTCAAGCGGGCACTGAAGCTTTCTTT. It is translated as CASTPGAGQAGTEAFF.

The J gene is TRBJ2-3, the V gene TRBV11-2, with D possibly TRBD2 on 5 matching bases. Germline CDR1 reads SGHAT; CDR2 reads FQNNGV. V lost 3 bases to trimming and J lost 0 bases, with 10 bases between them. The CDR3 runs to 15 residues. The DNA for the CDR3 is TGTGCCAGCAGCTTCTCCAGGACTAGCACAGATACGCAGTATTTT. Its translation is CASSFSRTSTDTQYF.